Described below is a single T cell receptor (beta chain) sequence and its context. Its antigen remains unidentified. This CDR3 has 11 residues. TCRdb's table, derived via immunoSEQ multiplex PCR, lists solely in-frame clones and lacks some. The data show roughly 51,000 clones, with about 76% seen just once and approximately 5.1% held by the top ten. With 9 to 11 days of culture completed, CD4+ T cells were isolated. Confirmation by PCR established that the person had SARS-CoV-2 infection between March and December 2020. Each participant received a vaccine that was either BNT162b2 or mRNA-1273, given as two doses. A half-medium replacement with IL-2 medium was carried out on days 3 and 7. These data originate in a study of vaccination effects on CD4 cells after COVID-19. Across the study: Sequencing in the ViraFEST assay came after antigen-specific CD4+ T cells had been expanded with viral peptide pools, which were used to stimulate PBMC. Study-level points and caveats: Infection- and vaccine-induced clones contracted markedly late after vaccination.

The specimen comprised CD4+ T cells from PBMCs cultured without peptide, sampled after COVID-19 vaccination. The genes are TRBV21-1 and TRBJ1-1; TRBD1 is the table's D call and was not checked against the DNA. TRBV21-1 is a recognized pseudogene. This TCR was sampled from a human donor who had a prior SARS-CoV-2 infection. The CDR3 here is CASSNRLGAFF. CDR3 nucleotide sequence: TGTGCCAGCAGCAACAGGCTCGGAGCTTTCTTT.